A single sample is the source of the 21 T cell receptor beta chains below, sequenced in a study of PD-1 blockade in classical Hodgkin lymphoma. Generated by immunoSEQ multiplex PCR, the TCRdb table keeps only in-frame clones and is missing some. The table shows about 98,000 clones, with 80% to 95% occurring only once. Each patient relapsed following autologous stem cell transplantation, and prior brentuximab vedotin exposure differed. Sequenced here: peripheral blood mononuclear cells (PBMCs), sampled at baseline. The receptors shown here come from a human donor with classical Hodgkin lymphoma.

This clone has a single count. The J gene is TRBJ1-5, the V gene TRBV15; D unresolved. V lost 5 bases, J lost 0 bases, and 14 bases lay in between. This CDR3 is built from 16 residues. Germline V CDR1 and CDR2: LNHNV, YYDKDF (reference sequence). The CDR3 DNA reads TGTGCCACCAGCCGCCAGGTCCGATATAGCAATCAGCCCCAGCATTTT. Its protein product is CATSRQVRYSNQPQHF.

V gene TRBV28 combines with J gene TRBJ2-7; 7 bases are a match to TRBD1. There are 14 residues in the CDR3. Germline CDR1 MDHEN, CDR2 SYDVKM. With V trimmed by 5 bases and J by 2 bases, 6 bases remained unmatched. The CDR3 bases are TGTGCCAGCAGTCCAACGGACAGGCCCTACGAGCAGTACTTC. Translated: CASSPTDRPYEQYF. The full variable domain, rest sourced from reference TRBV28 and TRBJ2-7, is DVKVTQSSRYLVKRTGEKVFLECVQDMDHENMFWYRQDPGLGLRLIYFSYDVKMKEKGDIPEGYSVSREKKERFSLILESASTNQTSMYLCASSPTDRPYEQYFGPGTRLTVT.

The V gene is TRBV6-4, the J gene TRBJ2-1; TRBD2 aligns across 10 bases. This CDR3 has 16 residues. V lost 9 bases and J lost 2; bases outside the gene matches: 10. Germline CDR1 is MRHNA and CDR2 is SNTAGT. The CDR3 nucleotides are TGTGCCAGTAGACTTCTAGCGGGAGTCCCCTACAATGAGCAGTTCTTC. This codes for CASRLLAGVPYNEQFF.

This sequence joins TRBV19 and TRBJ2-5; TRBD2 matches 8 bases. Losses at the gene ends were 2 bases for V and 2 bases for J; bases not matched to a gene: 7. The germline CDR1 and CDR2 sequences are LNHDA and SQIVND (reference sequence). The length of the CDR3 is 16 residues. CDR3 sequence reads: CASSIPWTSQQETQYF. The CDR3 nucleotides read TGTGCCAGTAGTATACCCTGGACTAGCCAACAAGAGACCCAGTACTTC.

The chain is built from TRBV9 and TRBJ2-7; D unclear. This CDR3 region has 14 residues. From germline, CDR1 is SGDLS and CDR2 YYNGEE. V shed 0 bases and J shed 2 bases, with 9 bases lying between them. The CDR3 DNA reads as TGTGCCAGCAGCGTAGGGGCCAAGACCTACGAGCAGTACTTC. Its protein is CASSVGAKTYEQYF.

V usage is TRBV6-5 and J usage is TRBJ2-7; D is unclear. CDR3 length: 15 residues. V was pared by 2 bases and J by 3 bases, with 14 bases between. Germline CDR1 MNHEY, CDR2 SVGAGI. CDR3 in DNA: TGTGCCAGCAGTTACGGCGGCCGGCAGGTCTACGAGCAGTACTTC. Translating it yields CASSYGGRQVYEQYF.

J is TRBJ1-2 and V is TRBV28; D is uncertain. The CDR3 has 13 residues. Between the trimmed V and J ends, which lost 4 bases and 7 bases, there was a span of 13 bases. Per germline, CDR1 MDHEN and CDR2 SYDVKM. The CDR3 loop is CASSSLDRLGYTF. DNA of the CDR3: TGTGCCAGCAGTTCACTCGACCGTCTTGGCTACACCTTC.

The chain is built from TRBV7-9 and TRBJ2-1; D remains unclear. Between the trimmed V and J ends, which lost 5 bases and 10 bases, there was a span of 3 bases. The CDR3 is 9 residues long. CDR1 and CDR2 (germline): SEHNR, FQNEAQ (reference sequence). The CDR3 nucleotides read TGTGCCAGCAGCGTCGAGCAGTTCTTC. It encodes CASSVEQFF. Looking up the rest from reference TRBV7-9 and TRBJ2-1 gives the full variable domain: DTGVSQNPRHKITKRGQNVTFRCDPISEHNRLYWYRQTLGQGPEFLTYFQNEAQLEKSRLLSDRFSAERPKGSFSTLEIQRTEQGDSAMYLCASSVEQFFGPGTRLTVL.

This clone was seen a few times. The V call is TRBV7-8, the J call TRBJ1-2; a weak D match, TRBD1 (6 bases). V was trimmed by 4 bases and J by 3 bases, leaving 18 bases between them. Per the germline V gene, CDR1 is SGHVS and CDR2 is FQNEAQ. CDR3 length: 16 amino acids. The CDR3 DNA follows: TGTGCCAGCAGCTGGGCTTGGGGGGCGGTCGACTATGGCTACACCTTC. It yields the protein CASSWAWGAVDYGYTF.

The chain has TRBV5-1 and TRBJ1-2; 7 bases match TRBD1. The CDR3 spans 12 residues. Germline V CDR1 and CDR2: SGHRS, YFSETQ. The V and J ends lost 2 bases and 7 bases, in that order; junction bases with no gene match: 2. Here the CDR3 DNA reads TGCGCCAGCAGCTTCGACAGGGCTGGCTACACCTTC. The encoded protein is CASSFDRAGYTF.

This clone was recorded once. The rearrangement links TRBV18 to TRBJ2-2; D ambiguous. The length of the CDR3 is 16 residues. V was pared by 0 bases and J by 0 bases, with 8 bases between. In germline, CDR1 is KGHSH, CDR2 LQKENI. CDR3 sequence: CASSPPASTNTGELFF. The CDR3 coding sequence is TGTGCCAGCTCACCACCCGCCAGCACGAACACCGGGGAGCTGTTTTTT.

V gene TRBV28 combines with J gene TRBJ2-7; TRBD2 matches 10 bases. V trimming: 3 bases; J trimming: 6 bases; junction bases outside the gene matches: 5. CDR1 and CDR2 (germline): MDHEN, SYDVKM. CDR3 length: 14 residues. The CDR3 nucleotides are TGTGCCAGCAGTTTGCTAGCGGGAGTTTCCGAGCAGTACTTC. This encodes CASSLLAGVSEQYF.

The chain combines TRBV30 with TRBJ1-5; 9 bases are shared with TRBD1. CDR1 and CDR2 (germline): GTSNPN, SVGIG (reference sequence). V shed 1 base and J 6 bases; nucleotides not matched to a gene: 10. The CDR3 spans 16 residues. The CDR3 sequence is CAWSALDWDRAQPQHF. CDR3 nucleotide sequence: TGTGCCTGGAGTGCATTGGACTGGGACAGGGCTCAGCCCCAGCATTTT.

The genes are TRBV27 and TRBJ1-1; 7 bases agree with TRBD1. Germline CDR1 and CDR2: MNHEY and SMNVEV (reference sequence). The CDR3 sequence is 14 residues long. V lost 8 bases and J lost 7; bases outside the gene matches: 13. CDR3 sequence: CASGGPDRVNEAFF. CDR3 bases: TGTGCCAGCGGGGGACCAGACAGGGTCAATGAAGCTTTCTTT.

The rearrangement links TRBV29-1 to TRBJ1-5, with D tentatively TRBD1 (6 bases). The CDR3 is 14 residues long. V was clipped by 6 bases and J by 4 bases, with 16 bases between them. Per the germline V gene, CDR1 is SQVTM and CDR2 is ANQGSEA. In nucleotides, the CDR3 is TGCAGCGTCACAGTTGGGGGGCAAAATCAGCCCCAGCATTTT. It codes for CSVTVGGQNQPQHF.

The chain employs TRBV30 and TRBJ1-5, with a tentative D call TRBD1 (5 bases). This CDR3 is built from 14 residues. Trimming cost V 2 bases and J 3 bases, with 11 bases left between them. Germline CDR1 reads GTSNPN; CDR2 reads SVGIG (reference sequence). The CDR3: CAWSSGGVNQPQHF. The CDR3 DNA follows: TGTGCCTGGAGTAGTGGGGGAGTCAATCAGCCCCAGCATTTT.

CDR3 protein: CAWSLGGYGYTF. The CDR3 nucleotides are TGTGCCTGGAGCCTAGGAGGGTATGGCTACACCTTC. V is TRBV30 and J is TRBJ1-2; D unclear. The CDR3 consists of 12 residues. Per the germline V gene, CDR1 is GTSNPN and CDR2 is SVGIG (reference sequence). The V end was cut by 3 bases, the J end by 5 bases, with 10 bases between.

The rearrangement joins TRBV9 to TRBJ2-1; D not resolved. Per germline, CDR1 SGDLS and CDR2 YYNGEE. The CDR3 is 12 amino acids. V was shortened by 7 bases and J by 5 bases, with 10 bases between the two germline ends. The CDR3 region has the DNA TGTGCCAGCTCCGGTCAGAACAATGAGCAGTTCTTC. This gives the protein CASSGQNNEQFF. The complete variable domain, with remaining parts taken from reference TRBV9 and TRBJ2-1, reads DSGVTQTPKHLITATGQRVTLRCSPRSGDLSVYWYQQSLDQGLQFLIQYYNGEERAKGNILERFSAQQFPDLHSELNLSSLELGDSALYFCASSGQNNEQFFGPGTRLTVL.

The chain links TRBV9 to TRBJ2-7, with D unclear. The V end lost 0 bases, the J end lost 0 bases, and 7 bases lay between the germline ends. The CDR3 is 14 amino acids. The germline V gene has CDR1 SGDLS and CDR2 YYNGEE. As DNA, the CDR3 is TGTGCCAGCAGCGTAGTCCCGACCTCCTACGAGCAGTACTTC. This translates into CASSVVPTSYEQYF.

The chain recombines TRBV5-1 with TRBJ2-7; D call uncertain. The germline V gene has CDR1 SGHRS and CDR2 YFSETQ. V lost 0 bases to trimming and J lost 3 bases, with 7 bases between them. This CDR3 is 13 amino acids long. The CDR3 here is CASSLGLNYEQYF. CDR3 DNA sequence: TGCGCCAGCAGCTTGGGACTGAACTACGAGCAGTACTTC.

The rearrangement uses TRBV6-5 and TRBJ1-2; tentative D call: TRBD1 (5 bases). Trimming pared 1 base from V and 7 bases from J, leaving 13 bases between. The germline V gene encodes CDR1 MNHEY and CDR2 SVGAGI. The CDR3 extends over 14 amino acids. The chain's CDR3 is CASSYLKGSGGYTF. CDR3 in DNA: TGTGCCAGCAGTTACTTGAAGGGGTCGGGTGGCTACACCTTC.